Listed below are T cell receptor beta chains from one sample, sequenced in a study of T-cell reconstitution after alpha-beta-depleted transplantation in children. TCRdb called the PCR reads again in MiXCR, with one record for every CDR3 protein. The repertoire consists of some 300,000 distinct CDR3 sequences, with about 9.4% occurring once and the leading ten covering 2.4%. Material: PBMCs from the stem cell graft donor, obtained from the stem cell graft. Every receptor here comes from a human donor who donated a stem cell graft to a child with acute lymphoblastic leukemia. Both conserved end residues are part of each CDR3. A D gene is named only where the DNA matches it firmly. Some rows mark clone size as missing; the rest say once, few, many or name a class of expanded clone.

v_call	j_call	d_call	clone_size	cdr3_nt	cdr3_aa
TRBV9	TRBJ2-7	.	few	TGTGCCAGCAGCTCTTCGGGCGCGCCCGGCGGTGAGCAGTACTTC	CASSSSGAPGGEQYF
TRBV20-1	TRBJ2-1	TRBD1	.	TGCAGTGCTAGGGCCTGGACAGGGTACAATGAGCAGTTCTTC	CSARAWTGYNEQFF
TRBV7-3	TRBJ2-3	TRBD2	.	TGTGCCAGCAGCCCTAGCGGGAGACACACAGATACGCAGTATTTT	CASSPSGRHTDTQYF
TRBV6-5	TRBJ2-2	TRBD1	few	TGTGCCAGCAGTACAGGGGGCAAGGACACCGGGGAGCTGTTTTTT	CASSTGGKDTGELFF
TRBV6-2/TRBV6-3	TRBJ2-7	TRBD2	.	TGTGCCAGCAGTTACAGGGGAGCGGGAGTCGCCTACGAGCAGTACTTC	CASSYRGAGVAYEQYF
TRBV9	TRBJ2-1	.	.	TGTGCCAGCAGCGTAGGGACTGCAGGCTCCTACAATGAGCAGTTCTTC	CASSVGTAGSYNEQFF
TRBV29-1	TRBJ2-4	.	few	TGCAGCGTGGTAGGAGAGGGTTCCAAAAACATTCAGTACTTC	CSVVGEGSKNIQYF
TRBV7-8	TRBJ2-3	.	.	TGTGCCAGCAGCTTCTACCGAAGCACAGATACGCAGTATTTT	CASSFYRSTDTQYF
TRBV19	TRBJ2-7	TRBD1	few	TGTCCCAGTAGCCAGGACAGGGGGCGCGTCGAGCAGTACTTC	CPSSQDRGRVEQYF
TRBV29-1	TRBJ2-3	.	few	TGCAGCATTGTGACCGGGACTCATCGCACAGATACGCAGTATTTT	CSIVTGTHRTDTQYF
TRBV20-1	TRBJ2-3	TRBD1	few	TGCAGTGCTAGACCGGGACAGGGGTTGACAGATACGCAGTATTTT	CSARPGQGLTDTQYF
TRBV28	TRBJ1-1	.	few	TGTGCCAGCAGCGTAAGGGCCCTTGAAGCTTTCTTT	CASSVRALEAFF
TRBV20-1	TRBJ2-5	TRBD1	.	TGCAGTGCTACGACCAGGGGGCGCCTAGAGACCCAGTACTTC	CSATTRGRLETQYF
TRBV12-3/TRBV12-4	TRBJ2-1	.	many	TGTGCCAGCTCATTCCCGTACAATGAGCAGTTCTTC	CASSFPYNEQFF
TRBV24-1	TRBJ2-1	.	few	TGTGCCACCAGTGATCGGCACGACAATGAGCAGTTCTTC	CATSDRHDNEQFF
TRBV11-2	TRBJ2-3	TRBD2	few	TGTGCCAGCAGCTTGGATCTTTTTGGGACTAGCGGGAGCCCAGATACGCAGTATTTT	CASSLDLFGTSGSPDTQYF
TRBV12-3/TRBV12-4	TRBJ1-1	TRBD1	few	TGTGCCAGCAGGGCGGACAGGGGCCTGGAAGCTTTCTTT	CASRADRGLEAFF
TRBV29-1	TRBJ2-3	TRBD2	few	TGCAGCGTTGCATCTAGCGGGAGGGTCACAGATACGCAGTATTTT	CSVASSGRVTDTQYF
TRBV7-3	TRBJ2-7	TRBD2	.	TGTGCCAGCAGAAACGAGGGGACTAGCATGGACGAGCAGTACTTC	CASRNEGTSMDEQYF